This T cell receptor beta chain was sequenced in a study of shared clonotypes between healthy human individuals. Authors' processing steps: Filtering differed for immunoSEQ, which gave only junction sequences without quality scores. The repertoire was sequenced with immunoSEQ multiplex PCR; TCRdb's copy has only in-frame clones and lacks some. That table gives V, J and clone size, and the DNA gave D and trimming. The top ten hold over 0.1% of the sample, which has some 2,000,000 clones, around 95% seen once. CDR3 size: 15 residues. Trimming at V came to 5 bases and at J to 6 bases, leaving 8 bases not matched to a gene. From germline, CDR1 is MDHEN and CDR2 SYDVKM. Turning to this clone: Its specificity is not known.

Broader study findings: Blood was the sole source, and tissue repertoires probably differ.

The clonotype originates from a man aged 18 to 30 in good health. The chain recombines TRBV28 with TRBJ1-5; 9 bases line up with TRBD1. The sample consisted of naive CD4+ T cells sorted from blood. Sample subset: CD45RA+ positively selected. This chain's CDR3 is CASSQTGTGSQPQHF. The CDR3 region has the DNA TGTGCCAGCAGTCAAACTGGGACAGGGAGTCAGCCCCAGCATTTT.